This entry lists 6 T cell receptor beta chains sequenced from one sample in a study of liver allograft versus peripheral blood T cells. On the study more broadly: Recipients' peripheral blood supplied the T cell receptor repertoires against which those in transplanted livers were compared.

TCRdb reanalysed the reads using MiXCR and keeps one entry per CDR3 protein. The sample yields about 2,700 distinct CDR3 sequences, around 15% seen once. The origin of the receptors is a human patient who had a liver transplant. Some T cells may have come from the graft donor.

This clonotype is categorized as medium-sized. V gene TRBV27 combines with J gene TRBJ2-3, with 11 bases aligning to TRBD2. In germline, CDR1 is MNHEY, CDR2 SMNVEV (reference sequence). There are 18 residues in the CDR3. V was clipped by 6 bases and J by 2 bases; unmatched bases: 13. The CDR3 reads CASRRGLAGGLATDTQYF. CDR3 sequence (DNA): TGTGCCAGCAGAAGGGGGTTAGCGGGGGGGCTTGCCACAGATACGCAGTATTTT.

By share, this clonotype ranks as medium-sized. The chain recombines TRBV5-4 with TRBJ2-7; 8 nucleotides line up with TRBD1. The ends lost 3 bases at V and 5 bases at J; junction bases unmatched: 7. Germline V gene lookup returns CDR1 SGHNT and CDR2 YYREEE (reference sequence). This CDR3 has 14 residues. This CDR3 is CASSWDRTGDEQYF. The CDR3 DNA is TGTGCCAGCAGCTGGGACAGGACGGGGGACGAGCAGTACTTC.

This clonotype is judged medium-sized. This chain links TRBV28 with TRBJ2-1; 12 bases agree with TRBD2. From germline, CDR1 is MDHEN and CDR2 SYDVKM. V shed 6 bases and J 7 bases; nucleotides not matched to a gene: 10. The CDR3 contains 16 residues. The CDR3 is CASSYFLAGGINEQFF. The CDR3 DNA sequence: TGTGCCAGCAGCTACTTTCTAGCGGGGGGGATAAATGAGCAGTTCTTC.

This clonotype is labeled medium-sized. This rearrangement joins TRBV19 to TRBJ1-5, with D possibly matching TRBD1 (5 bases). Germline CDR1 and CDR2: LNHDA and SQIVND (reference sequence). The CDR3 has 15 residues. Trimming removed 10 bases at V and 5 bases at J, with 21 bases between. This chain's CDR3 is CATLASPGMHQPQHF. CDR3 bases: TGTGCCACCCTCGCATCACCAGGGATGCATCAGCCCCAGCATTTT.

By frequency in the sample, this clonotype is medium-sized (0.01 to 0.1%). The V and J genes are TRBV19 and TRBJ1-5; 7 nucleotides agree with TRBD1. V lost 8 bases to trimming and J lost 4 bases; unmatched junction nucleotides: 11. Germline V gene sequence: CDR1 LNHDA, CDR2 SQIVND (reference sequence). The CDR3 spans 15 residues. In DNA, the CDR3 is TGTGCCAGTCAAGGCGGAGGGGGCATTAATCAGCCCCAGCATTTT. It yields the protein CASQGGGGINQPQHF.

This clonotype appeared many times. This rearrangement joins TRBV5-6 to TRBJ2-7; 7 bases are a match to TRBD1. CDR3 size: 14 residues. CDR1 is SGHDT and CDR2 is YYEEEE in the germline V gene. J lost 6 bases, V lost 5 bases, and 11 bases had no gene match. The CDR3 coding sequence is TGTGCCAGCAGTTGGAGACCAGGGGGTGGCGAGCAGTACTTC. As protein: CASSWRPGGGEQYF.